This TCR beta chain was recorded in a study of naive and memory T cell subsets. Sorting gates: effector memory CD45RA-CD27-, EMRA CD45RA+CD27-. Two oligonucleotides, mixed equimolar, formed the beta constant-region primer covering TRBC1 and TRBC2. Four rounds of PCR amplified the ligated cDNA using nested alpha and beta constant-region primers plus SP2. TCRdb independently ran MiXCR on the UMI-ligation and nested PCR reads; one entry per CDR3 protein. The table shows several thousand distinct CDR3 sequences, with roughly 5% occurring only once. At least ten counts were recorded for this clonotype. The sequence was collected from a human donor in good health. The specimen sequenced was effector memory CD8+ T cells from blood. The subset: effector memory, CD45RA- CD27-.

The CDR3 region is CASSRGLADYNEQFF. The DNA of the CDR3 is TGTGCCAGCAGCCGAGGACTAGCGGATTACAATGAGCAGTTCTTC. The chain has TRBV7-9 and TRBJ2-1; 10 bases are a match to TRBD2. This CDR3 has 15 residues. V dropped 5 bases and J dropped 4; count of bases not matched to a gene: 5. Germline V CDR1 and CDR2: SEHNR, FQNEAQ (reference sequence).